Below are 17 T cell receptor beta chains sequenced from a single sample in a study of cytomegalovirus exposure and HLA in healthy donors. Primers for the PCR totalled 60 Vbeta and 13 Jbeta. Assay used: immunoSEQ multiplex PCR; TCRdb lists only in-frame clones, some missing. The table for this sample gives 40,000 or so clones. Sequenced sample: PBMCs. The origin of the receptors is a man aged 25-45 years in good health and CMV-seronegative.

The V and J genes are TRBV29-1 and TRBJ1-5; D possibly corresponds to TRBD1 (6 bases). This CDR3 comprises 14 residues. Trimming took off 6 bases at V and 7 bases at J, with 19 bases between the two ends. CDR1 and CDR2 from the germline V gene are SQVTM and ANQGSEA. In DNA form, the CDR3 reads TGCAGCGTAGTTGAACAGGGATCGGGGCAGCCCCAGCATTTT. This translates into CSVVEQGSGQPQHF.

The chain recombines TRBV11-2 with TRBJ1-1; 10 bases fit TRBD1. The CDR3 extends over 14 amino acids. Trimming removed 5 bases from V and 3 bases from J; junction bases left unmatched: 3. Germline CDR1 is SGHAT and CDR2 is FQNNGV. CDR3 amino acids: CASSKTGGYTEAFF. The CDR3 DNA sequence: TGTGCCAGCAGCAAGACAGGGGGCTACACTGAAGCTTTCTTT.

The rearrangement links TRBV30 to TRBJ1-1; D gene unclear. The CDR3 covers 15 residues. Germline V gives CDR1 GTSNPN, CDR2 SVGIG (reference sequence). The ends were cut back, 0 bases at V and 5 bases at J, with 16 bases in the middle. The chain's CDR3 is CAWSVGRFLGTEAFF. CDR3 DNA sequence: TGTGCCTGGAGTGTTGGCAGATTTCTCGGGACTGAAGCTTTCTTT. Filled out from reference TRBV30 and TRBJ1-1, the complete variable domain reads SQTIHQWPATLVQPVGSPLSLECTVEGTSNPNLYWYRQAAGRGLQLLFYSVGIGQISSEVPQNLSASRPQDRQFILSSKKLLLSDSGFYLCAWSVGRFLGTEAFFGQGTRLTVV.

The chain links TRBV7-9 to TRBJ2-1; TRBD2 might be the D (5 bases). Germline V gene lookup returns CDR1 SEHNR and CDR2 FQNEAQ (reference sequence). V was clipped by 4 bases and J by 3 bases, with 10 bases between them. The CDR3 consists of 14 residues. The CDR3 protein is CASSSQRNYNEQFF. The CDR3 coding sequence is TGTGCCAGCAGCTCCCAGCGGAACTACAATGAGCAGTTCTTC.

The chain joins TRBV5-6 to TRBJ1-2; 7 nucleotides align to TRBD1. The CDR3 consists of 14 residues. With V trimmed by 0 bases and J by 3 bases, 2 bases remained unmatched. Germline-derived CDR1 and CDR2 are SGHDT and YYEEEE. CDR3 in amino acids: CASSLGQGDYGYTF. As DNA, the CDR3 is TGTGCCAGCAGCTTGGGACAGGGCGACTATGGCTACACCTTC.

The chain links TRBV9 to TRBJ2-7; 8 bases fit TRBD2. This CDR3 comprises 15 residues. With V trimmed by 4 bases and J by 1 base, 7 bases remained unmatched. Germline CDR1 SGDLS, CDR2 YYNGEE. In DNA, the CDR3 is TGTGCCAGCAGCTACCGTAGCGGGGATTCCTACGAGCAGTACTTC. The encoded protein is CASSYRSGDSYEQYF.

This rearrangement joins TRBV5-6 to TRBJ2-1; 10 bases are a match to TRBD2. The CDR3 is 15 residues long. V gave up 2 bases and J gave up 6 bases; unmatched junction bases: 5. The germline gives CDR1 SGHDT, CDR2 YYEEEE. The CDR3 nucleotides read TGTGCCAGCAGCTTTTTGGCTAGCGGGAGCAATGAGCAGTTCTTC. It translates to CASSFLASGSNEQFF. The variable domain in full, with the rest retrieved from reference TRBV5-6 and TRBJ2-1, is DAGVTQSPTHLIKTRGQQVTLRCSPKSGHDTVSWYQQALGQGPQFIFQYYEEEERQRGNFPDRFSGHQFPNYSSELNVNALLLGDSALYLCASSFLASGSNEQFFGPGTRLTVL.

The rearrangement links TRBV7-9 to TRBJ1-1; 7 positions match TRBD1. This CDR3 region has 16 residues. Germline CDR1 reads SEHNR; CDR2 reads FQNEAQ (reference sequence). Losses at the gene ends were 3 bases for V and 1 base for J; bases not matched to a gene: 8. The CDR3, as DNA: TGTGCCAGCAGCTTGGTCACAGGGGTTCCGAACACTGAAGCTTTCTTT. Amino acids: CASSLVTGVPNTEAFF.

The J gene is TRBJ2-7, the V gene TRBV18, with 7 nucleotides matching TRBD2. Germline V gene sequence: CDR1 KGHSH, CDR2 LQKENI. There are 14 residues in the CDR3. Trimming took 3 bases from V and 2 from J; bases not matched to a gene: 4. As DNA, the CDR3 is TGTGCCAGCTCACCCAGTGGGGGGGCCTACGAGCAGTACTTC. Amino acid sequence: CASSPSGGAYEQYF.

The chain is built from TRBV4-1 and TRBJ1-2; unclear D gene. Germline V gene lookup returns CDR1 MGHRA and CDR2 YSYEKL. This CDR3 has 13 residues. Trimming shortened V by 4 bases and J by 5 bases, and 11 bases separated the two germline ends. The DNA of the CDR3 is TGCGCCAGCAGCCCATGGCGGGGTTATGGCTACACCTTC. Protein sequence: CASSPWRGYGYTF.

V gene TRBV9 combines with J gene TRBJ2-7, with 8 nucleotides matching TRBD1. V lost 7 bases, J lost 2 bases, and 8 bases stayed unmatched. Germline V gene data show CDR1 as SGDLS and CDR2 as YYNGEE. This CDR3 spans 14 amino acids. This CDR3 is CASLQGQDPYEQYF. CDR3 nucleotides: TGTGCCAGCTTGCAGGGACAGGACCCCTACGAGCAGTACTTC.

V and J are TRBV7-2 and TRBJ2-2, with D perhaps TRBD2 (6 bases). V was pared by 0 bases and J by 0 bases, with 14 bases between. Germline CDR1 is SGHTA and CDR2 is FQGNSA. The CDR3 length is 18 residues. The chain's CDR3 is CASSLAASEPSNTGELFF. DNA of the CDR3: TGTGCCAGCAGCTTAGCAGCTAGCGAACCATCGAACACCGGGGAGCTGTTTTTT.

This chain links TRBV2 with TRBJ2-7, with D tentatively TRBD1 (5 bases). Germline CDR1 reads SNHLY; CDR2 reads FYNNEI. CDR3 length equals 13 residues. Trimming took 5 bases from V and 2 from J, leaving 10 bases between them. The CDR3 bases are TGTGCCAGCAGTAGGACACCCACCTACGAGCAGTACTTC. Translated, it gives CASSRTPTYEQYF. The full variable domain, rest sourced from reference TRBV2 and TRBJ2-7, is EPEVTQTPSHQVTQMGQEVILRCVPISNHLYFYWYRQILGQKVEFLVSFYNNEISEKSEIFDDQFSVERPDGSNFTLKIRSTKLEDSAMYFCASSRTPTYEQYFGPGTRLTVT.

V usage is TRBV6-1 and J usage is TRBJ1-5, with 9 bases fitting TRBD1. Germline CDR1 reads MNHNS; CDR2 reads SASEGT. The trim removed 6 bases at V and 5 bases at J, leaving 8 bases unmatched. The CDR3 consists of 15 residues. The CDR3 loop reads CASSPGQGLDQPQHF. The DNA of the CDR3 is TGTGCCAGCAGCCCGGGACAGGGCCTCGATCAGCCCCAGCATTTT.

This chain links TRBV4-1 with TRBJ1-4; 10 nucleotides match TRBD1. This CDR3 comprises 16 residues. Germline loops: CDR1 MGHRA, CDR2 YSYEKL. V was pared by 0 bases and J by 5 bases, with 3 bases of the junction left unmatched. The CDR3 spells CASSQDPGQGNEKLFF. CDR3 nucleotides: TGCGCCAGCAGCCAAGACCCGGGACAGGGGAATGAAAAACTGTTTTTT.

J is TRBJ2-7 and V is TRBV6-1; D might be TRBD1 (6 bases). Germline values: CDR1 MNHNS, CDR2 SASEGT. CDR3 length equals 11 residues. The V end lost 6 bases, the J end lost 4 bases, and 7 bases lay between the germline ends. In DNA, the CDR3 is TGTGCCAGCAGAACAGGGTACGAGCAGTACTTC. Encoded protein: CASRTGYEQYF.

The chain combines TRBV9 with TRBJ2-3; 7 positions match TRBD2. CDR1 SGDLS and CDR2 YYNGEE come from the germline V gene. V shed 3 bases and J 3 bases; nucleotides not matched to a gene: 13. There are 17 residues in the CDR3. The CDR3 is CASSAPWGGSMTDTQYF. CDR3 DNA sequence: TGTGCCAGCAGCGCCCCATGGGGCGGGAGTATGACAGATACGCAGTATTTT.